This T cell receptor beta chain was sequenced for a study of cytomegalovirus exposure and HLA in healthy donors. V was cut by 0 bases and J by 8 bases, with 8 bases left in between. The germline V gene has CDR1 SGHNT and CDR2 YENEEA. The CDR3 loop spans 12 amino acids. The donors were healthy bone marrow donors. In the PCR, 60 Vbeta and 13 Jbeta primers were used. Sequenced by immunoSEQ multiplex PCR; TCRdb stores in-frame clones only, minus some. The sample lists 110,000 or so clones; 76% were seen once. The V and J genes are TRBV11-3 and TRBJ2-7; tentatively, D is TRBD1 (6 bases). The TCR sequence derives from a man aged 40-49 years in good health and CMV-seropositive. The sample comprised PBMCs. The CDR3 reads CASSLDGQKQYF. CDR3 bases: TGTGCCAGCAGCTTAGATGGACAGAAGCAGTACTTC.